This is a list of T cell receptor beta chains from one sample in a study of cytomegalovirus exposure and HLA in healthy donors. This table comes from immunoSEQ multiplex PCR, and its TCRdb copy is limited to in-frame clones, with some not included. This sample carries about 160,000 clones, about 82% of them seen once, and the ten largest clones take roughly 7.5%. Sequencing input: PBMCs. These receptors all stem from a young woman in good health and CMV-seropositive. Both conserved end residues are part of each CDR3. The order of the fields is V gene, clone size, D gene, J gene, CDR3 protein, CDR3 DNA. D genes are given only for firm matches. Size is stated for part of the rows, as once, few or many counts, or as a class when the clone is expanded.

v_gene: TRBV30
abundance: once
d_gene: .
j_gene: TRBJ1-2
CDR3aa: CAWRPPGTWGYTF
CDR3nt: TGTGCCTGGAGACCCCCGGGAACGTGGGGCTACACCTTC

v_gene: TRBV4-1
abundance: .
d_gene: TRBD2
j_gene: TRBJ2-3
CDR3aa: CASSRLAGTDTQYF
CDR3nt: TGCGCCAGCAGTCGACTAGCGGGGACAGATACGCAGTATTTT

v_gene: TRBV18
abundance: once
d_gene: .
j_gene: TRBJ1-4
CDR3aa: CASSPLAPVPGVTNEKLFF
CDR3nt: TGTGCCAGCTCACCACTTGCGCCGGTCCCGGGGGTAACTAATGAAAAACTGTTTTTT

v_gene: TRBV6-4
abundance: .
d_gene: TRBD1
j_gene: TRBJ1-5
CDR3aa: CARADRGNQPQHF
CDR3nt: TGTGCCAGAGCCGACAGGGGCAATCAGCCCCAGCATTTT

v_gene: TRBV4-1
abundance: few
d_gene: .
j_gene: TRBJ1-3
CDR3aa: CASSRGSLESGNTIYF
CDR3nt: TGCGCCAGCAGCCGCGGGTCCTTAGAATCTGGAAACACCATATATTTT

v_gene: TRBV2
abundance: .
d_gene: TRBD1
j_gene: TRBJ1-1
CDR3aa: CASKWGTGMYRNTEAFF
CDR3nt: TGTGCCAGCAAATGGGGGACAGGGATGTATCGGAACACTGAAGCTTTCTTT

v_gene: TRBV29-1
abundance: .
d_gene: .
j_gene: TRBJ1-3
CDR3aa: CSVVGADGPTDTIYF
CDR3nt: TGCAGCGTTGTTGGGGCAGACGGACCCACGGACACCATATATTTT

v_gene: TRBV25-1
abundance: .
d_gene: TRBD2
j_gene: TRBJ2-5
CDR3aa: CASSVSSGGEETQYF
CDR3nt: TGTGCCAGCAGTGTTAGTAGCGGGGGGGAAGAGACCCAGTACTTC

v_gene: TRBV29-1
abundance: .
d_gene: .
j_gene: TRBJ2-1
CDR3aa: CSVEDGRGEQFF
CDR3nt: TGCAGCGTTGAAGACGGCCGGGGTGAGCAGTTCTTC

v_gene: TRBV7-2
abundance: .
d_gene: .
j_gene: TRBJ2-5
CDR3aa: CASSRTGETQYF
CDR3nt: TGTGCCAGCAGCCGGACGGGGGAGACCCAGTACTTC

v_gene: TRBV28
abundance: .
d_gene: .
j_gene: TRBJ2-2
CDR3aa: CASSAGTGELFF
CDR3nt: TGTGCCAGCAGCGCCGGGACCGGGGAGCTGTTTTTT

v_gene: TRBV6-5
abundance: .
d_gene: TRBD1
j_gene: TRBJ1-4
CDR3aa: CASSLGQGSEKLFF
CDR3nt: TGTGCCAGCAGTTTAGGACAGGGCTCTGAAAAACTGTTTTTT

v_gene: TRBV28
abundance: .
d_gene: .
j_gene: TRBJ1-4
CDR3aa: CASSLGGAGGKLFF
CDR3nt: TGTGCCAGCAGCTTGGGGGGGGCTGGGGGAAAACTGTTTTTT

v_gene: TRBV2
abundance: .
d_gene: .
j_gene: TRBJ2-1
CDR3aa: CASSRQYNEQFF
CDR3nt: TGTGCCAGCAGTCGACAGTACAATGAGCAGTTCTTC

v_gene: TRBV20-1
abundance: .
d_gene: TRBD1
j_gene: TRBJ1-3
CDR3aa: CSMGQGDTIYF
CDR3nt: TGCAGCATGGGACAGGGGGACACCATATATTTT

v_gene: TRBV2
abundance: few
d_gene: TRBD2
j_gene: TRBJ2-1
CDR3aa: CASSGEGFKQFF
CDR3nt: TGTGCCAGCAGTGGGGAGGGGTTTAAGCAGTTCTTC

v_gene: TRBV6-6
abundance: .
d_gene: .
j_gene: TRBJ1-6
CDR3aa: CASSYKPAGYSPLHF
CDR3nt: TGTGCCAGCAGTTACAAACCGGCGGGATATTCACCCCTCCACTTT

v_gene: TRBV7-9
abundance: .
d_gene: .
j_gene: TRBJ2-3
CDR3aa: CASSLDGVTDTQYF
CDR3nt: TGTGCCAGCAGCCTGGACGGGGTCACAGATACGCAGTATTTT

v_gene: TRBV5-4
abundance: .
d_gene: TRBD2
j_gene: TRBJ2-1
CDR3aa: CASSLAGRDYEQFF
CDR3nt: TGTGCCAGCAGCTTGGCCGGGAGGGACTATGAGCAGTTCTTC

v_gene: TRBV5-6
abundance: .
d_gene: TRBD2
j_gene: TRBJ2-3
CDR3aa: CASRRLAGATHLTDTQYF
CDR3nt: TGTGCCAGCAGAAGACTAGCGGGGGCCACGCACCTCACAGATACGCAGTATTTT

v_gene: TRBV30
abundance: .
d_gene: .
j_gene: TRBJ2-7
CDR3aa: CAWSAGWSYEQYF
CDR3nt: TGTGCCTGGAGTGCTGGGTGGAGCTACGAGCAGTACTTC

v_gene: TRBV4-1
abundance: .
d_gene: .
j_gene: TRBJ1-6
CDR3aa: CASSLRGGRVSYNSPLHF
CDR3nt: TGCGCCAGCAGCCTACGGGGGGGGAGGGTCTCCTATAATTCACCCCTCCACTTT

v_gene: TRBV7-8
abundance: .
d_gene: .
j_gene: TRBJ1-3
CDR3aa: CASSLKLGPGSF
CDR3nt: TGTGCCAGCAGCTTAAAACTAGGCCCGGGTAGTTTT

v_gene: TRBV19
abundance: .
d_gene: TRBD1
j_gene: TRBJ1-1
CDR3aa: CASSFRTGGSRARMNTEAFF
CDR3nt: TGTGCCAGTAGTTTCAGGACAGGGGGCTCGCGGGCCAGAATGAACACTGAAGCTTTCTTT

v_gene: TRBV6-7
abundance: .
d_gene: .
j_gene: TRBJ2-7
CDR3aa: CASSYLVQGTLYEQYF
CDR3nt: TGTGCCAGCAGTTACTTAGTTCAGGGAACGTTATACGAGCAGTACTTC

v_gene: TRBV4-3
abundance: .
d_gene: .
j_gene: TRBJ2-5
CDR3aa: CASSHGAALQETQYF
CDR3nt: TGCGCCAGCAGCCATGGTGCTGCACTCCAAGAGACCCAGTACTTC

v_gene: TRBV28
abundance: .
d_gene: .
j_gene: TRBJ1-6
CDR3aa: CASSRIRTGYNSPLHF
CDR3nt: TGTGCCAGCAGTAGAATCCGTACAGGGTATAATTCACCCCTCCACTTT

v_gene: TRBV4-3
abundance: .
d_gene: .
j_gene: TRBJ2-6
CDR3aa: CASSQDYGGSGANVLTF
CDR3nt: TGCGCCAGCAGCCAAGATTATGGGGGGTCTGGGGCCAACGTCCTGACTTTC

v_gene: TRBV7-9
abundance: .
d_gene: TRBD2
j_gene: TRBJ2-1
CDR3aa: CASSESGGEQFF
CDR3nt: TGTGCCAGCAGCGAATCGGGGGGTGAGCAGTTCTTC

v_gene: TRBV5-6
abundance: .
d_gene: TRBD2
j_gene: TRBJ2-3
CDR3aa: CASSLSSGGSTDTQYF
CDR3nt: TGTGCCAGCAGCTTGTCTAGCGGGGGAAGCACAGATACGCAGTATTTT

v_gene: TRBV13
abundance: .
d_gene: .
j_gene: TRBJ1-5
CDR3aa: CASKRGREGYSNQPQHF
CDR3nt: TGTGCCAGCAAGCGTGGCAGGGAAGGATATAGCAATCAGCCCCAGCATTTT

v_gene: TRBV5-4
abundance: .
d_gene: .
j_gene: TRBJ2-2
CDR3aa: CASSLGGASTGELFF
CDR3nt: TGTGCCAGCAGCTTGGGTGGAGCGAGCACCGGGGAGCTGTTTTTT

v_gene: TRBV6-1
abundance: .
d_gene: TRBD1
j_gene: TRBJ2-1
CDR3aa: CASILDRGVYNEQFF
CDR3nt: TGTGCCAGCATCCTGGACAGGGGTGTTTACAATGAGCAGTTCTTC

v_gene: TRBV7-2
abundance: .
d_gene: .
j_gene: TRBJ2-2
CDR3aa: CASSLRGGTGELFF
CDR3nt: TGTGCCAGCAGCTTGAGAGGGGGCACCGGGGAGCTGTTTTTT

v_gene: TRBV7-8
abundance: .
d_gene: TRBD1
j_gene: TRBJ2-3
CDR3aa: CASSMDRRDTQYF
CDR3nt: TGTGCCAGCAGCATGGACAGGAGGGATACGCAGTATTTT

v_gene: TRBV7-9
abundance: once
d_gene: .
j_gene: TRBJ1-3
CDR3aa: CASSLGGFAVSGNTIYF
CDR3nt: TGTGCCAGCAGCTTAGGGGGCTTTGCAGTCTCTGGAAACACCATATATTTT

v_gene: TRBV5-1
abundance: few
d_gene: .
j_gene: TRBJ2-3
CDR3aa: CASSLMTATDTQYF
CDR3nt: TGCGCCAGCAGCTTGATGACAGCAACAGATACGCAGTATTTT

v_gene: TRBV11-3
abundance: once
d_gene: .
j_gene: TRBJ2-7
CDR3aa: CASSLQGLGEQYF
CDR3nt: TGTGCCAGCAGCTTACAGGGGCTCGGGGAGCAGTACTTC

v_gene: TRBV7-6
abundance: .
d_gene: .
j_gene: TRBJ1-1
CDR3aa: CASSLRGGRVATEAFF
CDR3nt: TGTGCCAGCAGCTTACGGGGGGGTCGGGTTGCCACTGAAGCTTTCTTT

v_gene: TRBV5-6
abundance: .
d_gene: .
j_gene: TRBJ2-5
CDR3aa: CASSLVAVEETQYF
CDR3nt: TGTGCCAGCAGCTTGGTAGCGGTCGAGGAGACCCAGTACTTC

v_gene: TRBV5-1
abundance: .
d_gene: .
j_gene: TRBJ2-7
CDR3aa: CASSSQGTYEQYF
CDR3nt: TGCGCCAGCAGCTCACAGGGAACCTACGAGCAGTACTTC

v_gene: TRBV30
abundance: few
d_gene: .
j_gene: TRBJ2-6
CDR3aa: CAWGEVGGANVLTF
CDR3nt: TGTGCCTGGGGAGAGGTTGGTGGGGCCAACGTCCTGACTTTC

v_gene: TRBV5-1
abundance: .
d_gene: TRBD1
j_gene: TRBJ2-7
CDR3aa: CASGGTTGGFPHEQYF
CDR3nt: TGCGCCAGCGGGGGGACCACAGGGGGATTCCCCCACGAGCAGTACTTC

v_gene: TRBV6-1
abundance: .
d_gene: .
j_gene: TRBJ1-2
CDR3aa: CASTRDNPYNGYTF
CDR3nt: TGTGCCAGCACCAGAGACAACCCCTATAATGGCTACACCTTC